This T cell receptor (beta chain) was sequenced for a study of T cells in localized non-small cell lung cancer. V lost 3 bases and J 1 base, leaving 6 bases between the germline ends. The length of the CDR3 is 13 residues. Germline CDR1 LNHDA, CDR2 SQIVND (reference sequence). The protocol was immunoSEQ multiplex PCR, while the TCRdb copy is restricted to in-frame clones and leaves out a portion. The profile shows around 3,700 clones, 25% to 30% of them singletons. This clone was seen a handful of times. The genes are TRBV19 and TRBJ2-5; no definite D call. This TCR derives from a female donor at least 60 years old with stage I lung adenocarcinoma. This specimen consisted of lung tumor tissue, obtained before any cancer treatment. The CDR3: CASSIDFQETQYF. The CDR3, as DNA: TGTGCCAGTAGTATTGACTTCCAAGAGACCCAGTACTTC.